Presented here are 29 T cell receptor beta chains from one specimen sequenced in a study of T cell responses to AZD1222 COVID-19 vaccine. TCRdb keeps only in-frame clones here, not all; method: immunoSEQ multiplex PCR. The table includes about 130,000 clones, roughly 91% detected once. Sequenced material: peripheral blood, taken 28 days after the second AZD1222 dose. The origin of the receptors is an adult who received the AZD1222 COVID-19 vaccine.

CDR3 bases: TGTGCCAGCAGCTTACAGAGCGGGGGGGCTTATACGCAGTATTTT. Protein sequence: CASSLQSGGAYTQYF. The V call is TRBV7-3, the J call TRBJ2-3; 10 positions agree with TRBD2. Losses at the gene ends were 2 bases for V and 7 bases for J; bases not matched to a gene: 6. Germline V CDR1 and CDR2: SGHTA, FQGTGA. The CDR3 extends over 15 amino acids.

V gene TRBV12-3 or TRBV12-4 combines with J gene TRBJ1-5; D is unresolved. This CDR3 is built from 13 residues. The ends were cut back, 4 bases at V and 11 bases at J, with 15 bases in the middle. The CDR3 sequence: CASSSTIGWAQHF. The CDR3 DNA follows: TGTGCCAGCAGTTCCACCATTGGGTGGGCCCAGCATTTT.

The chain combines TRBV19 with TRBJ1-2; 8 bases agree with TRBD1. Trimming took 9 bases from V and 4 from J; bases not matched to a gene: 22. The germline CDR1 and CDR2 sequences are LNHDA and SQIVND (reference sequence). The length of the CDR3 is 18 residues. CDR3 loop: CASLNTDRGRLWGYGYTF. CDR3 in DNA: TGTGCCAGCCTAAATACCGACAGGGGACGCTTATGGGGCTATGGCTACACCTTC. Combining the CDR3 with reference TRBV19 and TRBJ1-2 gives the whole variable domain DGGITQSPKYLFRKEGQNVTLSCEQNLNHDAMYWYRQDPGQGLRLIYYSQIVNDFQKGDIAEGYSVSREKKESFPLTVTSAQKNPTAFYLCASLNTDRGRLWGYGYTFGSGTRLTVV.

V gene TRBV12-3 or TRBV12-4 combines with J gene TRBJ2-2; D not resolved. The CDR3 is 12 amino acids. V lost 6 bases and J 9 bases, leaving 11 bases between the germline ends. CDR3 sequence reads: CASRTDVRELFF. Written as DNA, the CDR3 is TGTGCCAGCAGAACAGACGTGCGGGAGCTGTTTTTT.

The V gene is TRBV4-2, the J gene TRBJ2-7, with D tentatively TRBD1 or TRBD2 (6 bases each). V lost 1 base and J 4 bases, leaving 14 bases between the germline ends. The CDR3 runs 15 residues. Germline V CDR1 and CDR2: LGHNA, YNFKEQ. The chain's CDR3 is CASSQVSGGTYEQYF. The CDR3 bases are TGTGCCAGCAGCCAAGTGAGTGGGGGGACATACGAGCAGTACTTC.

CDR3 protein: CASTTNRVRLEDQPQHF. In DNA form, the CDR3 reads TGTGCCAGCACTACCAACCGGGTACGGCTAGAGGATCAGCCCCAGCATTTT. V is TRBV28 and J is TRBJ1-5; D unresolved. This CDR3 region has 17 residues. Trimming pared 7 bases from V and 5 bases from J, leaving 24 bases between. CDR1 MDHEN and CDR2 SYDVKM come from the germline V gene.

The rearrangement links TRBV30 to TRBJ2-7; D gene unclear. The ends were cut back, 2 bases at V and 5 bases at J, with 10 bases in the middle. CDR1 and CDR2 (germline): GTSNPN, SVGIG (reference sequence). This CDR3 region has 12 residues. The CDR3 sequence: CAWSTKLHEQYF. CDR3 sequence (DNA): TGTGCCTGGAGTACCAAACTCCACGAGCAGTACTTC.

J is TRBJ1-2 and V is TRBV29-1; 9 nucleotides align to TRBD1. The CDR3 has 11 residues. In germline, CDR1 is SQVTM, CDR2 ANQGSEA. Trimming at V came to 7 bases and at J to 5 bases, leaving 2 bases not matched to a gene. DNA of the CDR3: TGCAGCGGGACAGGGGTGTATGGCTACACCTTC. Its protein product is CSGTGVYGYTF.

The chain uses TRBV7-3 and TRBJ2-6, with D uncertain. V was cut by 1 base and J by 0 bases, with 13 bases left in between. Germline V gene sequence: CDR1 SGHTA, CDR2 FQGTGA. The CDR3 is made up of 18 amino acids. The CDR3 spells CASSLNGRLSSGANVLTF. The CDR3 DNA reads TGTGCCAGCAGCTTAAACGGACGGCTTAGCTCTGGGGCCAACGTCCTGACTTTC.

The rearrangement links TRBV5-5 to TRBJ1-2; D unclear. The germline CDR1 and CDR2 sequences are SGHKS and YYEKEE (reference sequence). The CDR3 covers 14 residues. V lost 0 bases to trimming and J lost 5 bases, with 11 bases between them. This chain's CDR3 is CASSLGSSGYGYTF. For the CDR3, the DNA is TGTGCCAGCAGCTTGGGATCTTCGGGGTATGGCTACACCTTC.

CDR3 residues: CAISQERNTEAFF. CDR3 nucleotide sequence: TGTGCCATCAGTCAGGAGAGGAACACTGAAGCTTTCTTT. The chain recombines TRBV10-3 with TRBJ1-1, with unresolved D. Germline CDR1 and CDR2: ENHRY and SYGVKD. V gave up 5 bases and J gave up 1 base, with 8 bases separating them. The CDR3 extends over 13 amino acids.

This sequence joins TRBV19 and TRBJ1-3; D possibly corresponds to TRBD1 (5 bases). The CDR3 spans 16 residues. Per the germline V gene, CDR1 is LNHDA and CDR2 is SQIVND (reference sequence). Trimming removed 9 bases from V and 0 bases from J, with 18 bases in between. The CDR3 loop reads CASRQLDTHSGNTIYF. Written as DNA, the CDR3 is TGTGCCAGCCGACAGTTGGACACGCACTCTGGAAACACCATATATTTT.

The rearrangement uses TRBV7-8 and TRBJ2-7; D call uncertain. V was pared by 8 bases and J by 4 bases, with 18 bases between. The CDR3 has 14 amino acids. Germline assignment: CDR1 SGHVS and CDR2 FQNEAQ. Here the CDR3 DNA reads TGTGCCAGCCAGCCTGGAGTCGGTCTGTACGAGCAGTACTTC. Its protein is CASQPGVGLYEQYF. Combining the CDR3 with reference TRBV7-8 and TRBJ2-7 gives the whole variable domain GAGVSQSPRYKVAKRGQDVALRCDPISGHVSLFWYQQALGQGPEFLTYFQNEAQLDKSGLPSDRFFAERPEGSVSTLKIQRTQQEDSAVYLCASQPGVGLYEQYFGPGTRLTVT.

Only one count was recorded for this clone. The V gene is TRBV19, the J gene TRBJ1-5; maybe TRBD1 (5 bases). The CDR3 has 15 residues. The V and J ends lost 4 bases and 4 bases respectively, with 14 bases between them. Germline CDR1 is LNHDA and CDR2 is SQIVND (reference sequence). For the CDR3, the DNA is TGTGCCAGTAGTACCGGGACGCGGGGGAATCAGCCCCAGCATTTT. This codes for CASSTGTRGNQPQHF.

The chain uses TRBV6-5 and TRBJ1-2; D is ambiguous. With 6 bases removed from V and 1 base from J, the gap between germline ends came to 15 bases. Germline V gene lookup returns CDR1 MNHEY and CDR2 SVGAGI. CDR3 length: 15 amino acids. CDR3 sequence reads: CASSLWSVDNYGYTF. DNA for the CDR3: TGTGCCAGCAGCCTATGGTCGGTCGATAACTATGGCTACACCTTC.

The chain has TRBV19 and TRBJ1-5; D is unresolved. The germline V gene has CDR1 LNHDA and CDR2 SQIVND (reference sequence). Trimming removed 1 base at V and 6 bases at J, with 10 bases between. This CDR3 region has 14 residues. CDR3 residues: CASSIATGVQPQHF. The CDR3 DNA sequence: TGTGCCAGTAGTATAGCGACCGGGGTTCAGCCCCAGCATTTT.

The chain uses TRBV18 and TRBJ2-1, with TRBD1 matching over 7 bases. The J segment lost 3 bases and the V segment lost 1 base, leaving 6 bases of the junction unmatched. Germline V gives CDR1 KGHSH, CDR2 LQKENI. This CDR3 spans 16 amino acids. The CDR3 nucleotides are TGTGCCAGCTCACCACTTGTAGGGGGCTTCTACAATGAGCAGTTCTTC. It codes for CASSPLVGGFYNEQFF.

The chain links TRBV5-1 to TRBJ2-2; 8 bases line up with TRBD1. The CDR3 contains 14 residues. Trimming at V came to 0 bases and at J to 5 bases, leaving 0 bases not matched to a gene. Germline loops: CDR1 SGHRS, CDR2 YFSETQ. The CDR3 reads CASSLGTGTGELFF. In DNA, the CDR3 is TGCGCCAGCAGCTTGGGGACAGGGACCGGGGAGCTGTTTTTT.

The rearrangement links TRBV3-1 (or the pseudogene TRBV3-2) to TRBJ2-6; 10 bases are shared with TRBD1. J gave up 2 bases and V 5 bases, and 3 bases lay outside the gene matches. Germline V lookup: CDR1 LGHDT, CDR2 YNNKEL (reference sequence). The CDR3 has 16 amino acids. This chain's CDR3 is CASSSGTGAGANVLTF. DNA for the CDR3: TGTGCCAGCAGCTCCGGGACAGGGGCTGGGGCCAACGTCCTGACTTTC.

The V and J genes are TRBV5-1 and TRBJ1-1; D is unresolved. The CDR3 runs to 14 residues. Germline V CDR1 and CDR2: SGHRS, YFSETQ. Deletions cut 4 bases from V and 1 base from J, with 11 bases between. The CDR3 nucleotides are TGCGCCAGCAGCGCGCTCCCGGGGAACACTGAAGCTTTCTTT. This gives the protein CASSALPGNTEAFF.

This sequence joins TRBV18 and TRBJ1-3; D unclear. CDR3 length: 16 residues. The V and J ends lost 3 bases and 0 bases respectively, with 12 bases between them. Germline assignment: CDR1 KGHSH and CDR2 LQKENI. The CDR3 DNA is TGTGCCAGCTCACCTCCTCTGAATCCCTCTGGAAACACCATATATTTT. Its protein is CASSPPLNPSGNTIYF.

The chain couples TRBV12-3 or TRBV12-4 to TRBJ1-1; 8 bases map to TRBD1. This CDR3 spans 13 amino acids. The CDR3 spells CATQGGMVTEAFF. The CDR3 DNA reads TGTGCGACACAGGGGGGGATGGTCACTGAAGCTTTCTTT.

The V gene is TRBV5-6, the J gene TRBJ1-5; the D is unclear. Deletions cut 2 bases from V and 2 bases from J, with 11 bases between. Per the germline V gene, CDR1 is SGHDT and CDR2 is YYEEEE. The CDR3 length is 15 residues. CDR3 protein: CASSFYREGNQPQHF. Here the CDR3 DNA reads TGTGCCAGCAGCTTCTACCGGGAAGGCAATCAGCCCCAGCATTTT.

The gene calls are TRBV9 and TRBJ2-3; 7 bases agree with TRBD1. V shed 5 bases and J 2 bases; nucleotides not matched to a gene: 5. Germline loops: CDR1 SGDLS, CDR2 YYNGEE. This CDR3 region has 14 residues. CDR3 residues: CASRRDRVTDTQYF. CDR3 sequence (DNA): TGTGCCAGCAGACGGGACAGAGTCACAGATACGCAGTATTTT.

V gene TRBV9 combines with J gene TRBJ1-3; D ambiguous. The V gene's germline CDR1 is SGDLS and CDR2 YYNGEE. This CDR3 has 17 amino acids. Trimming removed 3 bases at V and 3 bases at J, with 19 bases between. The CDR3 loop reads CASSASTGGGYGNTIYF. The CDR3 DNA is TGTGCCAGCAGCGCCTCCACCGGAGGAGGGTATGGAAACACCATATATTTT.

As concerns this clone: Other DNA variants within this sample encode the same CDR3. This chain connects TRBV15 to TRBJ1-5; no definite D call. The germline gives CDR1 LNHNV, CDR2 YYDKDF (reference sequence). Trimming left V 0 bases short and J 7 bases short, with 4 bases between. There are 12 residues in the CDR3. The CDR3 is CATSRDRQPQHF. The CDR3, as DNA: TGTGCCACCAGCAGAGATCGGCAGCCCCAGCATTTT.

J is TRBJ2-1 and V is TRBV7-9, with no clear D. Germline values: CDR1 SEHNR, CDR2 FQNEAQ (reference sequence). V lost 1 base to trimming and J lost 3 bases, with 4 bases between them. The CDR3 sequence is 13 residues long. CDR3 residues: CASSLVLYNEQFF. In DNA form, the CDR3 reads TGTGCCAGCAGCTTAGTTCTCTACAATGAGCAGTTCTTC.

This clone was seen once. J is TRBJ2-5 and V is TRBV12-5; D is possibly TRBD2 (5 bases). V was cut by 2 bases and J by 4 bases, with 17 bases left in between. CDR1 LGHNT and CDR2 FRNRAP come from the germline V gene. The CDR3 is made up of 16 amino acids. The CDR3 is CASGLRSPGRGETQYF. The CDR3 region has the DNA TGTGCTAGTGGTTTGCGGTCTCCGGGCCGGGGAGAGACCCAGTACTTC.

The chain combines TRBV6-6 with TRBJ2-5; D call uncertain. In germline, CDR1 is MNHNY, CDR2 SVGAGI (reference sequence). The CDR3 totals 12 residues. V shed 5 bases and J shed 2 bases, with 6 bases lying between them. CDR3 residues: CASSKGQETQYF. CDR3 DNA sequence: TGTGCCAGCAGTAAAGGGCAAGAGACCCAGTACTTC.